The 28 T cell receptor beta chains reported below all come from one sample, sequenced in a study of human CD4 T cells and Enterobacteriaceae. The memory gate held CD4+ cells that were not CD45RA+CCR7+CD95- naive cells, over 95% pure. The table came from immunoSEQ multiplex PCR; TCRdb's copy has only in-frame clones and leaves some out. Found here are tens of thousands of clones, 70% to 85% of them singletons; the top ten hold around 1.5%. The sample was memory CD4+ T cells from blood. The source of these receptors is a human donor in good health.

This clone was found once. The gene calls are TRBV19 and TRBJ1-1; D is uncertain. V gave up 3 bases and J gave up 3 bases, with 8 bases separating them. The germline gives CDR1 LNHDA, CDR2 SQIVND (reference sequence). This CDR3 is built from 13 residues. CDR3 sequence (DNA): TGTGCCAGTAGTATCTCTAGGTACACTGAAGCTTTCTTT. This sequence encodes CASSISRYTEAFF.

V usage is TRBV30 and J usage is TRBJ1-5, with D unresolved. Germline loops: CDR1 GTSNPN, CDR2 SVGIG (reference sequence). V gave up 2 bases and J gave up 0 bases, with 5 bases separating them. This CDR3 has 13 residues. The DNA of the CDR3 is TGTGCCTGGAGTAGACATAGCAATCAGCCCCAGCATTTT. Its protein product is CAWSRHSNQPQHF. The whole variable domain, remainder taken from reference TRBV30 and TRBJ1-5, is SQTIHQWPATLVQPVGSPLSLECTVEGTSNPNLYWYRQAAGRGLQLLFYSVGIGQISSEVPQNLSASRPQDRQFILSSKKLLLSDSGFYLCAWSRHSNQPQHFGDGTRLSIL.

J is TRBJ1-1 and V is TRBV6-6; 7 nucleotides align to TRBD1. Germline V gene data show CDR1 as MNHNY and CDR2 as SVGAGI (reference sequence). The ends lost 6 bases at V and 5 bases at J; junction bases unmatched: 6. The CDR3 spans 13 residues. The CDR3 reads CASSQGVRTEAFF. As DNA, the CDR3 is TGTGCCAGCAGCCAGGGGGTCCGAACTGAAGCTTTCTTT.

The rearrangement uses TRBV9 and TRBJ1-5; 9 bases are shared with TRBD1. With 5 bases clipped from V and 5 bases from J, the junction kept 8 bases outside the gene matches. Germline V gives CDR1 SGDLS, CDR2 YYNGEE. This CDR3 region has 15 residues. In DNA form, the CDR3 reads TGTGCCAGCAGTTCTGGACAGGGGAATGATCAGCCCCAGCATTTT. Amino acids: CASSSGQGNDQPQHF.

The chain carries TRBV19 and TRBJ1-5; no clear D. V dropped 10 bases and J dropped 2 bases, with 18 bases sitting between them. Germline CDR1 reads LNHDA; CDR2 reads SQIVND (reference sequence). There are 15 residues in the CDR3. The CDR3 here is CATEGLGNGNQPQHF. The CDR3 DNA reads as TGTGCCACCGAGGGTCTAGGGAATGGCAATCAGCCCCAGCATTTT.

This clone turned up a few times. The rearrangement links TRBV6-5 to TRBJ1-2; 10 bases fit TRBD1. Germline-derived CDR1 and CDR2 are MNHEY and SVGAGI. V was clipped by 3 bases and J by 4 bases; unmatched bases: 5. The CDR3 consists of 15 residues. The CDR3: CASSYGTGASYGYTF. CDR3 in DNA: TGTGCCAGCAGTTATGGGACAGGGGCCAGCTATGGCTACACCTTC.

The chain uses TRBV30 and TRBJ2-7; no firm D call. V shed 2 bases and J shed 7 bases, with 9 bases lying between them. CDR1 is GTSNPN and CDR2 is SVGIG in the germline V gene (reference sequence). The CDR3 loop spans 11 amino acids. The CDR3 DNA sequence: TGTGCCTGGAGTCGAAGGTTGGAGCAGTACTTC. Protein product: CAWSRRLEQYF.

The V and J genes are TRBV30 and TRBJ1-6; D perhaps matches TRBD1 (6 bases). Germline CDR1 is GTSNPN and CDR2 is SVGIG (reference sequence). V lost 4 bases and J 0 bases, leaving 10 bases between the germline ends. This CDR3 region has 15 residues. The CDR3 DNA is TGTGCCTGGAACAGGGAACGCTCCTATAATTCACCCCTCCACTTT. Its protein is CAWNRERSYNSPLHF.

Only a few counts were recorded for this clone. The DNA for the CDR3 is TGTGCCAGCAGCGCACCTAGCGGGAGGGACAATGAGCAGTTCTTC. Its translation is CASSAPSGRDNEQFF. The chain couples TRBV5-4 to TRBJ2-1, with 12 positions matching TRBD2. J was trimmed by 5 bases and V by 4 bases; bases with no gene match: 4. The CDR3 length is 15 residues. Germline CDR1 and CDR2: SGHNT and YYREEE (reference sequence).

The chain links TRBV13 to TRBJ2-7; D is possibly TRBD1 (6 bases). Looked up from germline, CDR1 is PRHDT and CDR2 is FYEKMQ (reference sequence). The germline V and J ends were trimmed by 1 base and 3 bases, with 22 bases remaining between them. The CDR3 consists of 18 residues. The DNA of the CDR3 is TGTGCCAGCAGCTTAGACGGAGGAACAGGGCCGGGGAGCTACGAGCAGTACTTC. The encoded protein is CASSLDGGTGPGSYEQYF.

This clone came up once. The chain is built from TRBV5-1 and TRBJ2-1; D perhaps matches TRBD1 (5 bases). This CDR3 has 14 amino acids. Germline-derived CDR1 and CDR2 are SGHRS and YFSETQ. Trimming took 7 bases from V and 3 from J, leaving 14 bases between them. The CDR3 loop is CASVPQGNYNEQFF. The CDR3 DNA sequence: TGCGCCAGCGTTCCCCAGGGCAACTACAATGAGCAGTTCTTC.

This chain joins TRBV6-5 and TRBJ1-2; TRBD1 matches 12 bases. J was trimmed by 5 bases and V by 2 bases; bases with no gene match: 6. The CDR3 is made up of 16 amino acids. Germline CDR1 reads MNHEY; CDR2 reads SVGAGI. This CDR3 is CASSYQGQGAMYGYTF. The CDR3, as DNA: TGTGCCAGCAGTTACCAGGGACAGGGGGCAATGTATGGCTACACCTTC.

The chain is built from TRBV10-3 and TRBJ2-5, with 10 bases aligning to TRBD1. CDR3 length equals 14 residues. CDR1 is ENHRY, CDR2 SYGVKD, per germline. Losses at the gene ends were 10 bases for V and 5 bases for J; bases not matched to a gene: 10. The CDR3 DNA reads TGTGCCACGGGACAGGGGTTCGGCAGGGAGACCCAGTACTTC. Translation: CATGQGFGRETQYF.

This clone has more than one count but fewer than ten. The CDR3 DNA reads TGTGCCGCCAGGGGGACAGCCCTTTACAATGAGCAGTTCTTC. Residues: CAARGTALYNEQFF. This chain connects TRBV10-3 to TRBJ2-1; 7 nucleotides agree with TRBD1. The CDR3 extends over 14 amino acids. CDR1 is ENHRY, CDR2 SYGVKD, per germline. The V gene end was trimmed by 11 bases and the J gene end by 4 bases; junction bases not matched to a gene: 11.

Regarding this clone: At one end, the junction sequence differs from germline, possibly due to a read error. This chain joins TRBV5-4 and TRBJ2-3, with 8 bases that match TRBD2. This CDR3 spans 14 amino acids. Germline V lookup: CDR1 SGHNT, CDR2 YYREEE (reference sequence). DNA of the CDR3: TGTGCCGGCAGTCGGGAGGGCCACACAGATACGCAGTATTTT. It is translated as CAGSREGHTDTQYF.

The chain recombines TRBV27 with TRBJ2-7; 7 bases are shared with TRBD2. The CDR3 has 15 residues. CDR1 is MNHEY and CDR2 is SMNVEV in the germline V gene (reference sequence). After removal of 3 bases from V and 0 bases from J, the junction contained 5 bases not matched to a gene. The CDR3, as DNA: TGTGCCAGCAGTTTCGTGGGAGGGGACTCCTACGAGCAGTACTTC. The encoded protein is CASSFVGGDSYEQYF.

This rearrangement joins TRBV18 to TRBJ1-5, with 7 bases fitting TRBD1. The CDR3 is 13 residues long. The trim removed 8 bases at V and 5 bases at J, leaving 6 bases unmatched. Germline V gene data show CDR1 as KGHSH and CDR2 as LQKENI. CDR3 sequence: CASAGGRDQPQHF. In DNA form, the CDR3 reads TGTGCCAGCGCAGGGGGAAGGGATCAGCCCCAGCATTTT.

The chain links TRBV5-1 to TRBJ1-1, with 8 bases identical to TRBD1. CDR3 length equals 15 residues. The germline gives CDR1 SGHRS, CDR2 YFSETQ. V lost 0 bases and J lost 3; bases outside the gene matches: 4. The CDR3 coding sequence is TGCGCCAGCAGCTTGGGGACAGGGTTGGACACTGAAGCTTTCTTT. Translating it yields CASSLGTGLDTEAFF.

The chain has TRBV28 and TRBJ2-7; TRBD2 might be the D (7 bases). Trimming pared 8 bases from V and 6 bases from J, leaving 26 bases between. The CDR3 has 16 amino acids. Germline V gene data show CDR1 as MDHEN and CDR2 as SYDVKM. Written as DNA, the CDR3 is TGTGCCAGCTCTTCGGGGGGCGGGAGCAAAGGTGGCGAGCAGTACTTC. It yields the protein CASSSGGGSKGGEQYF.

The genes are TRBV5-1 and TRBJ2-3; D might be TRBD1 or TRBD2, each matching 5 bases. The CDR3 is made up of 15 amino acids. V dropped 0 bases and J dropped 0 bases, with 8 bases sitting between them. Germline values: CDR1 SGHRS, CDR2 YFSETQ. The CDR3 DNA sequence: TGCGCCAGCAGCTTGGGAGGGGAAAGCACAGATACGCAGTATTTT. This sequence encodes CASSLGGESTDTQYF.

The chain links TRBV7-2 to TRBJ1-1, with a tentative D call TRBD1 (5 bases). This CDR3 contains 12 residues. V lost 1 base, J lost 11 bases, and 11 bases lay in between. Germline loops: CDR1 SGHTA, CDR2 FQGNSA. The CDR3 sequence: CASSLGGGVAFF. The DNA of the CDR3 is TGTGCCAGCAGCTTAGGCGGGGGAGTGGCTTTCTTT.

The rearrangement uses TRBV5-4 and TRBJ2-2; D perhaps matches TRBD1 (5 bases). The CDR3 loop spans 13 amino acids. V was shortened by 4 bases and J by 6 bases, with 10 bases between the two germline ends. The V gene's germline CDR1 is SGHNT and CDR2 YYREEE (reference sequence). Here the CDR3 reads CASSQQGPGELFF. In nucleotides, the CDR3 is TGTGCCAGCAGCCAGCAGGGCCCCGGGGAGCTGTTTTTT.

This clone was detected once. The rearrangement joins TRBV19 to TRBJ1-2, with a weak D call TRBD1 (6 bases). The CDR3 runs 16 residues. Trimming left V 6 bases short and J 0 bases short, with 17 bases between. CDR1 LNHDA and CDR2 SQIVND come from the germline V gene (reference sequence). This CDR3 reads CASRSRGRLPNYGYTF. CDR3 sequence (DNA): TGTGCCAGTAGGTCCAGGGGCCGACTACCTAACTATGGCTACACCTTC.

The genes are TRBV2 and TRBJ1-2; D possibly corresponds to TRBD1 (6 bases). The CDR3 extends over 13 amino acids. Looked up from germline, CDR1 is SNHLY and CDR2 is FYNNEI. The ends were cut back, 2 bases at V and 6 bases at J, with 10 bases in the middle. In DNA, the CDR3 is TGTGCCAGCAGTGAAAGGGGGAAAAATGGCTACACCTTC. The encoded protein is CASSERGKNGYTF.

This sequence joins TRBV7-6 and TRBJ2-1, with 12 nucleotides matching TRBD2. This CDR3 comprises 16 residues. Trimming took 4 bases from V and 1 from J; bases not matched to a gene: 2. The germline gives CDR1 SGHVS, CDR2 FNYEAQ. The DNA for the CDR3 is TGTGCCAGCAGCTCACTAGCGGGGGGATCCTACAATGAGCAGTTCTTC. It specifies CASSSLAGGSYNEQFF.

The rearrangement joins TRBV28 to TRBJ1-2, with TRBD1 matching 7 bases. Unmatched junction bases numbered 5, after V lost 6 bases and J lost 7 bases. CDR3 length: 12 amino acids. Germline V gene lookup returns CDR1 MDHEN and CDR2 SYDVKM. The CDR3, as DNA: TGTGCCAGCAGCCTCTACAGGGGTGGCTACACCTTC. This encodes CASSLYRGGYTF.

The V gene is TRBV7-3, the J gene TRBJ2-1, with 11 bases lining up with TRBD2. Trimming at V came to 5 bases and at J to 7 bases, leaving 7 bases not matched to a gene. Looked up from germline, CDR1 is SGHTA and CDR2 is FQGTGA. This CDR3 has 15 amino acids. The CDR3 nucleotides are TGTGCCAGCAGCCAAGGGACTAGCGGAGGGAATGAGCAGTTCTTC. Translating it yields CASSQGTSGGNEQFF.

The rearrangement joins TRBV7-6 to TRBJ2-3, with no clear D. Looked up from germline, CDR1 is SGHVS and CDR2 is FNYEAQ. Deletions cut 2 bases from V and 4 bases from J, with 7 bases between. This CDR3 comprises 13 residues. The CDR3 here is CASSLRGADTQYF. The CDR3 DNA reads as TGTGCCAGCAGCTTACGAGGAGCAGATACGCAGTATTTT.